The 19 T cell receptor beta chains below come from one sample, sequenced in a study of tumor T cells in aggressive B-cell lymphoma. Measured with immunoSEQ multiplex PCR; TCRdb has only the in-frame clones, and not every one. The sample consists of some 12,000 clones, about nine tenths of them appearing once. Sequences were obtained from tumor tissue. Receptors originate from an adult with diffuse large B cell lymphoma.

This chain links TRBV7-2 with TRBJ2-1; 8 nucleotides line up with TRBD2. The J segment lost 1 base and the V segment lost 4 bases, leaving 9 bases of the junction unmatched. CDR1 SGHTA and CDR2 FQGNSA come from the germline V gene. This CDR3 comprises 17 residues. The CDR3 is CASSSHSGMRSYNEQFF. The CDR3 nucleotides are TGTGCCAGCAGCTCCCATAGCGGGATGCGATCCTACAATGAGCAGTTCTTC.

The V and J genes are TRBV7-2 and TRBJ2-7; 8 nucleotides line up with TRBD2. The germline V gene encodes CDR1 SGHTA and CDR2 FQGNSA. This CDR3 has 14 amino acids. The trim removed 3 bases at V and 7 bases at J, leaving 8 bases unmatched. CDR3 DNA: TGTGCCAGCAGCTTTAGTAGCGGGGTAGGGGAGCAGTACTTC. This codes for CASSFSSGVGEQYF. The full variable domain, completed using reference TRBV7-2 and TRBJ2-7, is GAGVSQSPSNKVTEKGKDVELRCDPISGHTALYWYRQSLGQGLEFLIYFQGNSAPDKSGLPSDRFSAERTGGSVSTLTIQRTQQEDSAVYLCASSFSSGVGEQYFGPGTRLTVT.

This clone has more than one count but fewer than ten. The J gene is TRBJ2-1, the V gene TRBV29-1, with D maybe TRBD2 (6 bases). Between the trimmed V and J ends, which lost 6 bases and 6 bases, there was a span of 15 bases. Germline CDR1 and CDR2: SQVTM and ANQGSEA. CDR3 length: 13 residues. DNA of the CDR3: TGCAGCGTCCCTACCTGGAGGGGCAATGAGCAGTTCTTC. Protein sequence: CSVPTWRGNEQFF.

A remark on this clone: In this CDR3 the conserved last residue, phenylalanine or tryptophan, is missing, so a read error is likely. The DNA is omitted, as the CDR3 cannot be located on it reliably, and the CDR3 follows TCRdb's listing. The rearrangement uses TRBV7-9 and TRBJ2-3; TRBD2 reflects the table's D call only, with no check against the DNA. Both ends counted, the CDR3 spans 13 residues. Germline CDR1 is SEHNR and CDR2 is FQNEAQ (reference sequence). This chain's CDR3 is CASSFGGSGRAAL.

The rearrangement joins TRBV27 to TRBJ1-2, with TRBD1 matching over 9 bases. V lost 8 bases, J lost 3 bases, and 10 bases stayed unmatched. This CDR3 has 15 residues. CDR1 and CDR2 (germline): MNHEY, SMNVEV (reference sequence). The DNA of the CDR3 is TGTGCCAGCGGCCCGTTACAGGGGGCCTACTATGGCTACACCTTC. Amino acids: CASGPLQGAYYGYTF.

J is TRBJ2-4 and V is TRBV28; a possible D gene is TRBD2 (5 bases). The CDR3 extends over 16 amino acids. Germline V gene lookup returns CDR1 MDHEN and CDR2 SYDVKM. The V end lost 2 bases, the J end lost 0 bases, and 11 bases lay between the germline ends. In DNA form, the CDR3 reads TGTGCCAGCAGTTTAGAGGGTTGGCTAGCCAAAAACATTCAGTACTTC. Its translation is CASSLEGWLAKNIQYF.

This chain uses TRBV18 with TRBJ2-2; 10 bases map to TRBD1. The V segment lost 2 bases and the J segment 4 bases; nucleotides outside the gene matches: 4. This CDR3 is built from 16 residues. Germline V gene data show CDR1 as KGHSH and CDR2 as LQKENI. CDR3 sequence: CASSPEGTGVTGELFF. The CDR3 DNA sequence: TGTGCCAGCTCACCAGAAGGGACAGGGGTCACCGGGGAGCTGTTTTTT.

The chain employs TRBV4-2 and TRBJ2-5; 8 bases map to TRBD2. The V gene end was trimmed by 0 bases and the J gene end by 4 bases; junction bases not matched to a gene: 10. Germline loops: CDR1 LGHNA, CDR2 YNFKEQ. The CDR3 consists of 17 residues. CDR3 nucleotide sequence: TGTGCCAGCAGCCAAGATATGCGGGGGGATGGGTTAGAGACCCAGTACTTC. It encodes CASSQDMRGDGLETQYF.

The V and J genes are TRBV30 and TRBJ2-6; D may be TRBD1 (6 bases). Germline V gives CDR1 GTSNPN, CDR2 SVGIG (reference sequence). Trimming shortened V by 3 bases and J by 1 base, and 10 bases separated the two germline ends. This CDR3 comprises 15 residues. The CDR3, as DNA: TGTGCCTGGAGGCGTGGACAGTCTGGGGCCAACGTCCTGACTTTC. It codes for CAWRRGQSGANVLTF.

The V gene is TRBV5-5, the J gene TRBJ2-2; tentative D call: TRBD1 (6 bases). V lost 4 bases and J 4 bases, leaving 11 bases between the germline ends. Germline V gene sequence: CDR1 SGHKS, CDR2 YYEKEE (reference sequence). This CDR3 comprises 14 residues. Written as DNA, the CDR3 is TGTGCCAGCAGCCGAACAGGGAGCACCGGGGAGCTGTTTTTT. It codes for CASSRTGSTGELFF. Drawing the rest from reference TRBV5-5 and TRBJ2-2, the complete variable domain is DAGVTQSPTHLIKTRGQQVTLRCSPISGHKSVSWYQQVLGQGPQFIFQYYEKEERGRGNFPDRFSARQFPNYSSELNVNALLLGDSALYLCASSRTGSTGELFFGEGSRLTVL.

This clone came up once. This chain joins TRBV15 and TRBJ1-2; tentatively, D is TRBD1 (6 bases). This CDR3 contains 15 residues. V was cut by 1 base and J by 8 bases, with 17 bases left in between. Germline V gene lookup returns CDR1 LNHNV and CDR2 YYDKDF (reference sequence). CDR3 DNA: TGTGCCACCAGCAGAGGGTGGCCCGGCGGGGGCGGCTACACCTTC. This translates into CATSRGWPGGGGYTF.

The chain is built from TRBV4-2 and TRBJ1-1; D call uncertain. The V end was cut by 2 bases, the J end by 1 base, with 17 bases between. In germline, CDR1 is LGHNA, CDR2 YNFKEQ. This CDR3 spans 17 amino acids. The CDR3 DNA reads TGTGCCAGCAGCCAACCTTCCCCTAGGAATTGGAACACTGAAGCTTTCTTT. Its translation is CASSQPSPRNWNTEAFF.

The chain couples TRBV29-1 to TRBJ2-2; 10 nucleotides line up with TRBD1. CDR3 length: 16 amino acids. CDR1 and CDR2 (germline): SQVTM, ANQGSEA. V shed 0 bases, J shed 6 bases, and the junction held 7 bases outside the gene matches. As DNA, the CDR3 is TGCAGCGTTGAAGAACGCGACAGGGGGCGCCCCGGGGAGCTGTTTTTT. This translates into CSVEERDRGRPGELFF.

This clone showed up just a few times. The rearrangement uses TRBV5-6 and TRBJ2-7, with 8 bases matching TRBD1. The CDR3 is made up of 12 amino acids. With V trimmed by 1 base and J by 11 bases, 5 bases remained unmatched. Germline CDR1 SGHDT, CDR2 YYEEEE. CDR3 amino acids: CASSLRGQVEYF. DNA of the CDR3: TGTGCCAGCAGCTTGAGGGGACAGGTAGAGTACTTC.

The gene calls are TRBV7-8 and TRBJ2-1; weak D call: TRBD2 (5 bases). Germline values: CDR1 SGHVS, CDR2 FQNEAQ. CDR3 size: 15 residues. V lost 6 bases to trimming and J lost 6 bases, with 18 bases between them. The CDR3 nucleotides are TGTGCCAGCAGGGCTTCGGGGAGCCCCCTCAATGAGCAGTTCTTC. It is translated as CASRASGSPLNEQFF.

J is TRBJ2-3 and V is TRBV10-2; D is possibly TRBD2 (6 bases). CDR3 length equals 13 residues. CDR1 is WSHSY, CDR2 SAAADI, per germline. Trimming removed 7 bases from V and 6 bases from J, with 14 bases in between. The CDR3 nucleotides read TGCGCCAGCAAGCCGGGAGAAAGGGATACGCAGTATTTT. It yields the protein CASKPGERDTQYF.

This sequence joins TRBV6-5 and TRBJ2-1; 10 nucleotides line up with TRBD2. Germline lookup yields CDR1 MNHEY and CDR2 SVGAGI. The CDR3 consists of 15 residues. V dropped 6 bases and J dropped 5; count of bases not matched to a gene: 7. The chain's CDR3 is CASSRWTSGNNEQFF. The CDR3 bases are TGTGCCAGCAGCCGCTGGACTAGCGGAAACAATGAGCAGTTCTTC.

The chain has TRBV5-6 and TRBJ1-1, with TRBD1 matching over 8 bases. Trimming took 4 bases from V and 5 from J; bases not matched to a gene: 10. CDR1 is SGHDT and CDR2 is YYEEEE in the germline V gene. This CDR3 comprises 15 residues. The CDR3 region is CASSAIDRGGTEAFF. CDR3 bases: TGTGCCAGCAGCGCGATTGACAGGGGAGGAACTGAAGCTTTCTTT.

The genes are TRBV25-1 and TRBJ2-7; D is uncertain. The CDR3 runs 13 residues. Germline CDR1 and CDR2: MGHDK and SYGVNS. The V and J ends lost 5 bases and 9 bases respectively, with 17 bases between them. The CDR3 here is CASSTRNVQRQYF. The CDR3 DNA reads as TGTGCCAGCAGTACGAGGAACGTCCAGCGGCAGTACTTC.